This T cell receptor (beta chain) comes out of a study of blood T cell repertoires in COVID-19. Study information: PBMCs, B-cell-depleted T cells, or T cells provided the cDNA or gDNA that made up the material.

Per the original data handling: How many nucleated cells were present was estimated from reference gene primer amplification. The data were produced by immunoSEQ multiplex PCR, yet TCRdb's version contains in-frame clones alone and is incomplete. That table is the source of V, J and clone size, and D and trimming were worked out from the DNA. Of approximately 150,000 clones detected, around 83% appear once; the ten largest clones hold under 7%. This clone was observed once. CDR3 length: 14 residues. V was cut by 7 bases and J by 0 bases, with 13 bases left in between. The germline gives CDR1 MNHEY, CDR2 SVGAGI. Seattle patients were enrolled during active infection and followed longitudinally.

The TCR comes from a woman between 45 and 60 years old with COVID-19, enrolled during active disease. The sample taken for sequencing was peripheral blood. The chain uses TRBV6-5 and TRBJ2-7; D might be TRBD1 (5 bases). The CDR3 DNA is TGTGCCAGCAACGTATATACAGGCTCCTACGAGCAGTACTTC. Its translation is CASNVYTGSYEQYF.